This T cell receptor beta chain stems from a study of response to subunit inactivated influenza vaccine. General study points: Authors suggested each seasonal influenza vaccination recruits few new T cells.

One entry per CDR3 protein, called by TCRdb with MiXCR from the RT-PCR reads. The table lists about 500,000 distinct CDR3 sequences, approximately 15% of them singletons. This clonotype has just a few counts. What it binds is unknown. The source material was CD4+ T cells sorted from PBMCs, sampled less than 30 months after vaccination. The source of this sequence is a man aged 50 to 75 who received an inactivated influenza vaccine.

CDR3 bases: TGTGCCAGCAGCGTAGCCTGGGACTCCTACAATGAGCAGTTCTTC. It yields the protein CASSVAWDSYNEQFF. The chain uses TRBV9 and TRBJ2-1; D unresolved. The germline V gene has CDR1 SGDLS and CDR2 YYNGEE. The CDR3 loop spans 15 amino acids. With 0 bases removed from V and 0 bases from J, the gap between germline ends came to 7 bases.